A selection of T cell receptor beta chains follows, all from one sample in a study of Ad26.COV2.S vaccination and SARS-CoV-2 variants. The table came from immunoSEQ multiplex PCR; TCRdb's copy has only in-frame clones and leaves some out. The sample carries fewer than 500,000 clones, about 88% recorded once. The material was peripheral blood, obtained in a trial of Ad26.COV2.S vaccine versus placebo. These receptors originate from a person aged 18-60 years who received the Ad26.COV2.S COVID-19 vaccine or a placebo. The CDR3 runs from the conserved cysteine through the conserved F or W. D genes are given only for firm matches. The size field is filled for only some rows; it gives once, few, many or a size class.

>.|TRBJ1-1|.|TRBV18
CASSPGVPSYTEAFF
TGTGCCAGCTCACCAGGGGTGCCCTCGTACACTGAAGCTTTCTTT
>.|TRBJ1-5|.|TRBV10-3
CAISESGRPQHF
TGTGCCATCAGTGAGTCTGGTCGGCCCCAGCATTTT
>.|TRBJ2-7|.|TRBV6-5
CASTAQGNEQYF
TGTGCCAGCACCGCACAGGGCAACGAGCAGTACTTC
>.|TRBJ2-7|.|TRBV7-8
CASSSDGPWEQYF
TGTGCCAGCAGCTCCGACGGTCCCTGGGAGCAGTACTTC
>once|TRBJ2-3|.|TRBV2
CASSENLWESTDTQYF
TGTGCCAGCAGTGAAAATCTGTGGGAGTCAACAGATACGCAGTATTTT
>.|TRBJ2-6|.|TRBV7-3
CASSDPWGTPSSGANVLTF
TGTGCCAGCAGCGACCCGTGGGGGACTCCAAGCTCTGGGGCCAACGTCCTGACTTTC
>few|TRBJ2-1|TRBD2|TRBV27
CASSLLGTSGYNEQFF
TGTGCCAGCAGTTTATTGGGGACTAGCGGTTACAATGAGCAGTTCTTC
>.|TRBJ1-6|.|TRBV7-2
CASSFFTANNSPLHF
TGTGCCAGCAGCTTTTTCACAGCTAATAATTCACCCCTCCACTTT
>.|TRBJ2-1|TRBD2|TRBV5-1
CASSIAGEVSYNEQFF
TGCGCCAGCAGTATAGCGGGGGAGGTCTCCTACAATGAGCAGTTCTTC
>once|TRBJ2-1|TRBD2|TRBV7-6
CASSSWTSGSGSSEQFF
TGTGCCAGCAGCTCGTGGACTAGCGGGAGTGGTAGTAGTGAGCAGTTCTTC
>.|TRBJ1-1|.|TRBV7-9
CASRYDGNTEAFF
TGTGCCAGCAGATATGACGGGAACACTGAAGCTTTCTTT
>.|TRBJ2-1|TRBD2|TRBV5-1
CASSLASGSYNEQFF
TGCGCCAGCAGCTTGGCTAGCGGTTCCTACAATGAGCAGTTCTTC
>.|TRBJ2-2|TRBD1|TRBV24-1
CATSLQGAGELFF
TGTGCCACCAGTCTTCAGGGGGCCGGGGAGCTGTTTTTT
>.|TRBJ2-1|TRBD2|TRBV19
CATRGLAASNEQFF
TGTGCCACCCGGGGACTAGCGGCCTCCAATGAGCAGTTCTTC
>many|TRBJ1-2|.|TRBV27
CASTSLHDRTGGYTF
TGTGCCAGCACTTCCCTCCACGACAGGACCGGAGGCTACACCTTC
>.|TRBJ2-1|.|TRBV27
CASSPRRHRTYNEQFF
TGTGCCAGCAGCCCTAGGAGACACAGGACCTACAATGAGCAGTTCTTC
>.|TRBJ1-5|.|TRBV6-1
CASSEVAGIDQPQHF
TGTGCCAGCAGTGAAGTGGCCGGTATTGATCAGCCCCAGCATTTT
>.|TRBJ1-4|.|TRBV20-1
CSAEDGRGRFF
TGCAGTGCTGAGGACGGTCGAGGCAGGTTTTTT
>.|TRBJ1-4|.|TRBV5-6
CASSLGWDNEKLFF
TGTGCCAGCAGCTTAGGATGGGATAATGAAAAACTGTTTTTT
>few|TRBJ1-4|TRBD1|TRBV9
CASSADREGKLFF
TGTGCCAGCAGCGCGGACAGGGAAGGAAAACTGTTTTTT
>.|TRBJ1-2|.|TRBV14
CASSLMLPGSLNYGYTF
TGTGCCAGCAGCCTAATGCTCCCGGGGAGTTTAAACTATGGCTACACCTTC
>.|TRBJ2-7|.|TRBV5-1
CASSLEALSEQYF
TGCGCCAGCAGCTTGGAGGCCTTGTCCGAGCAGTACTTC
>.|TRBJ2-5|.|TRBV7-6
CASSRSGPQETQYF
TGTGCCAGCAGCCGATCAGGGCCCCAAGAGACCCAGTACTTC
>.|TRBJ1-2|.|TRBV5-1
CASSWGNYGYTF
TGCGCCAGCAGCTGGGGGAACTATGGCTACACCTTC
>few|TRBJ2-1|.|TRBV7-9
CASSLVPGAYNEQFF
TGTGCCAGCAGCTTAGTTCCGGGAGCCTACAATGAGCAGTTCTTC
>.|TRBJ2-3|TRBD2|TRBV7-2
CASSLAKRGGPDTQYF
TGTGCCAGCAGCTTAGCGAAGCGGGGGGGGCCAGATACGCAGTATTTT
>.|TRBJ1-2|TRBD1|TRBV30
CAWDAGQGFYGYTF
TGTGCCTGGGATGCGGGACAGGGTTTCTATGGCTACACCTTC
>.|TRBJ2-5|.|TRBV5-4
CASSLSGAQETQYF
TGTGCCAGCAGCTTATCCGGGGCCCAAGAGACCCAGTACTTC
>once|TRBJ2-2|.|TRBV19
CASTPGLADTGELFF
TGTGCCAGTACCCCAGGCCTAGCAGACACCGGGGAGCTGTTTTTT
>.|TRBJ1-2|.|TRBV30
CAWGDTGYTF
TGTGCCTGGGGGGACACGGGCTACACCTTC
>.|TRBJ2-6|TRBD2|TRBV18
CASSPRRRGAGANVLTF
TGTGCCAGCTCACCACGCCGGCGGGGGGCGGGGGCCAACGTCCTGACTTTC
>.|TRBJ2-1|.|TRBV7-3
CASSPGRRASNEQFF
TGTGCCAGCAGCCCGGGCCGGAGGGCAAGCAATGAGCAGTTCTTC
>.|TRBJ2-3|TRBD1|TRBV4-3
CASSQENRGITDTQYF
TGCGCCAGCAGCCAAGAGAACAGGGGTATCACAGATACGCAGTATTTT
>few|TRBJ2-2|.|TRBV5-4
CASSASYSNTGELFF
TGTGCCAGCAGCGCGAGTTACTCGAACACCGGGGAGCTGTTTTTT
>.|TRBJ2-3|.|TRBV4-2
CASREGGGPAFTDTQYF
TGTGCCAGCAGAGAGGGCGGAGGGCCCGCATTCACAGATACGCAGTATTTT
>.|TRBJ2-7|TRBD1|TRBV5-1
CASRRVVGQGPFEQYF
TGCGCCAGCCGGCGCGTTGTTGGACAGGGCCCTTTCGAGCAGTACTTC
>.|TRBJ1-2|.|TRBV7-6
CASSPAVGHYGYTF
TGTGCCAGCAGCCCCGCAGTCGGCCACTATGGCTACACCTTC
>once|TRBJ2-3|TRBD2|TRBV19
CASSVLAADTDTQYF
TGTGCCAGTAGTGTACTAGCGGCGGACACAGATACGCAGTATTTT
>.|TRBJ1-2|TRBD1|TRBV5-1
CASSWRDSFYGYTF
TGCGCCAGCAGCTGGCGGGACAGCTTCTATGGCTACACCTTC
>.|TRBJ2-1|.|TRBV7-2
CASSLNRAGYNEQFF
TGTGCCAGCAGCTTGAACAGGGCGGGGTACAATGAGCAGTTCTTC
>few|TRBJ2-7|.|TRBV12-3/TRBV12-4
CASSFRTAYEQYF
TGTGCCAGCAGTTTTCGGACGGCCTACGAGCAGTACTTC
>.|TRBJ2-1|.|TRBV7-9
CASNLGLTGHNEQFF
TGTGCCAGCAACCTGGGCCTTACAGGGCACAATGAGCAGTTCTTC
>few|TRBJ1-6|.|TRBV11-2
CASSFAGSYNSPLHF
TGTGCCAGCAGCTTCGCGGGTTCCTATAATTCACCCCTCCACTTT
>.|TRBJ2-7|.|TRBV6-2/TRBV6-3
CASSYSQGSYEQYF
TGTGCCAGCAGTTACTCACAGGGCTCCTACGAGCAGTACTTC
>.|TRBJ2-5|.|TRBV6-6
CASSNGTQETQYF
TGTGCCAGCAGTAACGGAACTCAAGAGACCCAGTACTTC
>.|TRBJ2-6|.|TRBV2
CASIRGTGANVLTF
TGTGCCAGCATCAGGGGAACTGGGGCCAACGTCCTGACTTTC